This T cell receptor beta chain was identified in a study of identifying expanded T cells in peripheral blood (dated by TCRdb to between 2019 and 2020). In the study overall: Technical replicates were generated by sequencing separate aliquots of the same genomic DNA pool, and four replicates were compared pairwise.

CDR1 and CDR2, per the germline V gene, are KGHSH and LQKENI. Cut back by 6 bases and 2 bases, the V and J ends lie 14 bases apart. The CDR3 holds 16 amino acids from the cysteine to the phenylalanine. The only DNA kept is the CDR3, 48 bases in frame from the first base. In regard to this clone: This receptor's antigen is unknown. No much larger clone exists at a distance of one base, and base qualities are not known.

During the collection period, no immune events, such as infections, were documented for the healthy donors. To calibrate time-dependent variance in a beta-binomial model of T-cell clone differential abundance, blood repertoires from healthy donors were used as a training cohort. The training cohort included around ten healthy donors, of whom 3 were female and 7 were male. An age range of roughly 29 to 70 years, with an average of 43 years, was recorded for the donors. Whole blood, obtained from a commercial supplier, was collected from each healthy donor at three time points spaced approximately two weeks apart. For immunosequencing, genomic DNA was extracted from unsorted whole blood. TCRbeta CDR3 regions were profiled with the immunoSEQ Assay using bias-controlled multiplex PCR amplification of genomic DNA. Processing in the source paper ran as follows. The absolute abundance of each unique TCRbeta CDR3 region was quantified after sequences were collapsed and filtered. Differential abundance was tested with a binomial (Fisher-equivalent) model and with a beta-binomial model adding time-dependent variance fitted from healthy donors. Clones with fewer than 5 combined templates were excluded, and clones with Benjamini-Hochberg FDR below 0.01 were called differentially abundant. The form v = (b*log(k)+a)^2 was used to model beta-binomial variance as a function of total template count across the two samples. TCRdb holds this immuneACCESS table with in-frame rearrangements only. Some clones are missing; in checked studies, unresolved V genes explain under half, and the rest has no known cause. The V and J calls and clone size were taken over from that table, and D and trimming were inferred from the DNA. This sample has under 90,000 clones in its table, and about 88% of those were observed once. The ten largest clones represent 2.8% of the sample.

Broad study findings and their caveats: The authors expected biological variance in healthy repertoires might increase further over much longer intervals such as months to years. The binomial model flagged about 1.2 differentially abundant clones between technical replicates, compared with 15 to 17 over two weeks and approximately 18 over about four weeks. Variance in clone template counts between roughly 2-week samples significantly increased with total template count across all healthy donors. Across all healthy-donor time intervals, the beta-binomial model significantly cut both the number of clones called differentially abundant and the false-positive rate.

The sequenced material came from blood. This TCR was sampled from a person aged 18-70 years in good health. Recombination joined TRBV18 with TRBJ2-6; TRBD1 might be the D gene, on 5 matching bases. The sequence in DNA is TGTGCCAGCTCGGGGCAGGGCGCCGCTGGGGCCAACGTCCTGACTTTC. Its translation reads: CASSGQGAAGANVLTF.